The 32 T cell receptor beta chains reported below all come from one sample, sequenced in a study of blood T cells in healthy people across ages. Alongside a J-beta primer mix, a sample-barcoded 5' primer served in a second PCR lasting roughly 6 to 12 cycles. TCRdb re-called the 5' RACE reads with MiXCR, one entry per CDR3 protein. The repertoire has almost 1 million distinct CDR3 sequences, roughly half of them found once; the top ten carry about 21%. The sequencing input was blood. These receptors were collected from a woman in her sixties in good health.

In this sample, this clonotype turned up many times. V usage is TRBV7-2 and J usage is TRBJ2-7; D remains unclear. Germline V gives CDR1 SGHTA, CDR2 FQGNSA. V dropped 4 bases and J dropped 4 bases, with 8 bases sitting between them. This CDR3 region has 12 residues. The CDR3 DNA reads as TGTGCCAGCAGCTGGTCCTCTTACGAGCAGTACTTC. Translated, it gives CASSWSSYEQYF. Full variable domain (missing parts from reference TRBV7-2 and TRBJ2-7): GAGVSQSPSNKVTEKGKDVELRCDPISGHTALYWYRQSLGQGLEFLIYFQGNSAPDKSGLPSDRFSAERTGGSVSTLTIQRTQQEDSAVYLCASSWSSYEQYFGPGTRLTVT.

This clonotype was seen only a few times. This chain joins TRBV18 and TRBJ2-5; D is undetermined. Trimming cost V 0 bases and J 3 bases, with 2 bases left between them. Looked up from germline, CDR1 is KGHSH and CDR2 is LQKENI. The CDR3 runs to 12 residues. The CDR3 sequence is CASSPPKETQYF. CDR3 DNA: TGTGCCAGCTCACCACCGAAAGAGACCCAGTACTTC.

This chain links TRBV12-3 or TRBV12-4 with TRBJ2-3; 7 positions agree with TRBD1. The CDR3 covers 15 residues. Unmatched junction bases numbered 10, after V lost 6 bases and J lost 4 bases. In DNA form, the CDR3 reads TGTGCCAGCAGGCCCACAGGGGCCAGTCCAGATACGCAGTATTTT. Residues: CASRPTGASPDTQYF.

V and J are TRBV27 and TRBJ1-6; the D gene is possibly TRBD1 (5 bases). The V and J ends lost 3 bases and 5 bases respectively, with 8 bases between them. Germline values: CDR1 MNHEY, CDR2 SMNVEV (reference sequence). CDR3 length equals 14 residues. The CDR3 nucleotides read TGTGCCAGCAGTTTCGACAGAAATAATTCACCCCTCCACTTT. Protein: CASSFDRNNSPLHF.

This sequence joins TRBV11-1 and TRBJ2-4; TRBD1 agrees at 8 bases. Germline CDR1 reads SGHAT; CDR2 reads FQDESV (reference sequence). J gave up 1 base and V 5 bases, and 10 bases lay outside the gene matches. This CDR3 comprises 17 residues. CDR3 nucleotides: TGTGCCAGCAGCCCCCGGGACAGGAGGGTCGCCAAAAACATTCAGTACTTC. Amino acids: CASSPRDRRVAKNIQYF. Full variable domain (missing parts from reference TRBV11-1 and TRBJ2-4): EAEVAQSPRYKITEKSQAVAFWCDPISGHATLYWYRQILGQGPELLVQFQDESVVDDSQLPKDRFSAERLKGVDSTLKIQPAELGDSAMYLCASSPRDRRVAKNIQYFGAGTRLSVL.

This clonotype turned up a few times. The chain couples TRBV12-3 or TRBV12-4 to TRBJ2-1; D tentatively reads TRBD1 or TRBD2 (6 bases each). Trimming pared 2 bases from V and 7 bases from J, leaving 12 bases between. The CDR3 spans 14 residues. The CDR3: CASSLKGGLNEQFF. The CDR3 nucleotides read TGTGCCAGCAGTTTAAAAGGGGGGTTGAATGAGCAGTTCTTC.

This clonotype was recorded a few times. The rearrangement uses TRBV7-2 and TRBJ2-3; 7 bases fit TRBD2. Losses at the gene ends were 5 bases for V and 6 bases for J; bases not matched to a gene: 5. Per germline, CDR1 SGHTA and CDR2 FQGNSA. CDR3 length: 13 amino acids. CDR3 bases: TGTGCCAGCAGCCAAACTAGCGAGGATACGCAGTATTTT. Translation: CASSQTSEDTQYF.

CDR3 DNA: TGTGCCCACCCCAGGGCTGCGCAGTACTTC. Translating gives CAHPRAAQYF. J is TRBJ2-5 and V is TRBV6-5, with D tentatively TRBD1 (5 bases). The CDR3 totals 10 residues. The V end lost 11 bases, the J end lost 11 bases, and 15 bases lay between the germline ends. CDR1 is MNHEY and CDR2 is SVGAGI in the germline V gene.

The CDR3 region has the DNA TGCAGCGTTTGGACGGACCCCGGGGAGCTGTTTTTT. Translating gives CSVWTDPGELFF. The chain recombines TRBV29-1 with TRBJ2-2; no firm D call. The germline V and J ends were trimmed by 5 bases and 6 bases, with 10 bases remaining between them. CDR1 and CDR2 from the germline V gene are SQVTM and ANQGSEA. The CDR3 loop spans 12 amino acids.

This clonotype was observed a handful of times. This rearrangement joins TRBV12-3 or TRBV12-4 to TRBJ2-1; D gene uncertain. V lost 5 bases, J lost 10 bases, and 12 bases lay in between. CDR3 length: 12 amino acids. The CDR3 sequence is CASSPPSREQFF. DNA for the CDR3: TGTGCCAGCAGTCCCCCCTCTCGGGAGCAGTTCTTC.

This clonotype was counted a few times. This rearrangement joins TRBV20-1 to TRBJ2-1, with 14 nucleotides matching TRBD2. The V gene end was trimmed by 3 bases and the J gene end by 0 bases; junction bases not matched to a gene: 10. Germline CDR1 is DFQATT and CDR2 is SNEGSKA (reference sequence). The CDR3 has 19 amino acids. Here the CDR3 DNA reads TGCAGTGCTAGTGGGGGGGGGACTAGCGGGAGAATCTCCTACAATGAGCAGTTCTTC. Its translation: CSASGGGTSGRISYNEQFF.

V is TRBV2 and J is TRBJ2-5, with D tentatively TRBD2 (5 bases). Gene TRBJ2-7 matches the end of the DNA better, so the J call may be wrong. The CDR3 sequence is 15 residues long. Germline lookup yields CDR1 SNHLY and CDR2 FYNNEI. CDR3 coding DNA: TGTGCCAGCAGTGAACCCGGGGATATCTCCTACGAGCAGTACTTC. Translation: CASSEPGDISYEQYF.

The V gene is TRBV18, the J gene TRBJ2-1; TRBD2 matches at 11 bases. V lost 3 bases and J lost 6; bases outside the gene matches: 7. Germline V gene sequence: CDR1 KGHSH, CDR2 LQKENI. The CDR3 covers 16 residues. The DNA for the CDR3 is TGTGCCAGCTCACCCTCAACTAGCGGGAGAGGCAATGAGCAGTTCTTC. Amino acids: CASSPSTSGRGNEQFF.

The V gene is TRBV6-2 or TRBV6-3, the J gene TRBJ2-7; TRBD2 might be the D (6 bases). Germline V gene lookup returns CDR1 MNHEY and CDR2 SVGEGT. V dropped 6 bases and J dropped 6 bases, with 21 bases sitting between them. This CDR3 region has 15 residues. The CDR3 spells CASSPRRRGFFEQYF. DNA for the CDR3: TGTGCCAGCAGCCCCAGGCGGAGGGGCTTTTTCGAGCAGTACTTC.

The CDR3: CASSQDRLEKNIQYF. CDR3 bases: TGTGCCAGCAGCCAAGATAGGTTAGAAAAAAACATTCAGTACTTC. This rearrangement joins TRBV4-2 to TRBJ2-4; no clear D. Germline V lookup: CDR1 LGHNA, CDR2 YNFKEQ. The V gene lost 0 bases and the J gene lost 4 bases, with 10 bases spanning the gap. The CDR3 extends over 15 amino acids.

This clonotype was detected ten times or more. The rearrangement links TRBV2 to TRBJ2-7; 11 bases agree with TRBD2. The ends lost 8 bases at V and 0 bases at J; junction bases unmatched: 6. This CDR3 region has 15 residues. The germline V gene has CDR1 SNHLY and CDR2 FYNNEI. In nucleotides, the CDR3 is TGTGCCAGCTCTTTTACTAGCGGGAGCTCCTACGAGCAGTACTTC. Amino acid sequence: CASSFTSGSSYEQYF.

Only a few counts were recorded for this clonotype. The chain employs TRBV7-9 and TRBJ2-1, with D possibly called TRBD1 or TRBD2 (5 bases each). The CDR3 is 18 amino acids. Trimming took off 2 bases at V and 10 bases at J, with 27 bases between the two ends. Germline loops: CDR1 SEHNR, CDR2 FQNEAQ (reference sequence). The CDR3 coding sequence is TGTGCCAGCAGCTTATTCGGCGTGAGCCTAAGAGGGGCCAGGGAGCAGTTCTTC. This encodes CASSLFGVSLRGAREQFF.

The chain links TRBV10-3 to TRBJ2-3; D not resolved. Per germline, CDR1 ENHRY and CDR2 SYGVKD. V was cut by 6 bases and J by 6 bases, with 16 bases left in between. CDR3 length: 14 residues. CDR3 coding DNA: TGTGCCATCAGGGGCGATTTTATAGGGGATACGCAGTATTTT. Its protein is CAIRGDFIGDTQYF.

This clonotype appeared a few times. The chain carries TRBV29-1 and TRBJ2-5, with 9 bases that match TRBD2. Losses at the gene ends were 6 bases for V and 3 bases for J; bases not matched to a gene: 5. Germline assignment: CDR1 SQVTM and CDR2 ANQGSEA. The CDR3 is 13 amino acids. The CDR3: CSVWTSEKETQYF. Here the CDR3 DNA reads TGCAGCGTGTGGACTAGCGAGAAAGAGACCCAGTACTTC. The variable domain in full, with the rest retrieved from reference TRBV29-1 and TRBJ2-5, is SAVISQKPSRDICQRGTSLTIQCQVDSQVTMMFWYRQQPGQSLTLIATANQGSEATYESGFVIDKFPISRPNLTFSTLTVSNMSPEDSSIYLCSVWTSEKETQYFGPGTRLLVL.

The CDR3 region is CASGPPMNHEQFF. CDR3 coding DNA: TGCGCCAGCGGACCACCAATGAACCATGAGCAGTTCTTC. The chain uses TRBV5-1 and TRBJ2-1; the D is unclear. There are 13 residues in the CDR3. Germline lookup yields CDR1 SGHRS and CDR2 YFSETQ. Trimming pared 7 bases from V and 8 bases from J, leaving 16 bases between.

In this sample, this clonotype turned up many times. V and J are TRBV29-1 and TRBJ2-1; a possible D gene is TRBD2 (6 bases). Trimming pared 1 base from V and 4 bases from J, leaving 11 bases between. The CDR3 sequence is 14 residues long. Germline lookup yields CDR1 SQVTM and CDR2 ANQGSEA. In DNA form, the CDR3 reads TGCAGCGTTGAAGGCCGCGGGGCGTACAATGAGCAGTTCTTC. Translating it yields CSVEGRGAYNEQFF.

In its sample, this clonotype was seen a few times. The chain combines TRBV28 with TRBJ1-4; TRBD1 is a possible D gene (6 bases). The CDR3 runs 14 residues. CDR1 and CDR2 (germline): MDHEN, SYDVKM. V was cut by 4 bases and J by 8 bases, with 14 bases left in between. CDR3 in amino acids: CASSWGQGREKLFF. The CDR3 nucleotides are TGTGCCAGCAGTTGGGGGCAGGGACGAGAAAAACTGTTTTTT. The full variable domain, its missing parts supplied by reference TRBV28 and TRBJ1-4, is DVKVTQSSRYLVKRTGEKVFLECVQDMDHENMFWYRQDPGLGLRLIYFSYDVKMKEKGDIPEGYSVSREKKERFSLILESASTNQTSMYLCASSWGQGREKLFFGSGTQLSVL.

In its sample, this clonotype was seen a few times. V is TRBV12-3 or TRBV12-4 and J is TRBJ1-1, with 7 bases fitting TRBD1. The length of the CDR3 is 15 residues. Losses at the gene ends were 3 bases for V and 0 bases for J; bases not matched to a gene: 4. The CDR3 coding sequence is TGTGCCAGCAGTTTCAGGGGACAGTTGAACACTGAAGCTTTCTTT. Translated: CASSFRGQLNTEAFF.

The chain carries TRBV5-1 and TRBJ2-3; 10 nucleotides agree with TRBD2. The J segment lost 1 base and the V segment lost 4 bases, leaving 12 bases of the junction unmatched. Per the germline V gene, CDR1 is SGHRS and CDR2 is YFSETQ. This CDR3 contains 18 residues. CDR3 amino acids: CASSPLAGVVSGTDTQYF. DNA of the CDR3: TGCGCCAGCAGCCCCCTAGCGGGAGTAGTATCGGGCACAGATACGCAGTATTTT.

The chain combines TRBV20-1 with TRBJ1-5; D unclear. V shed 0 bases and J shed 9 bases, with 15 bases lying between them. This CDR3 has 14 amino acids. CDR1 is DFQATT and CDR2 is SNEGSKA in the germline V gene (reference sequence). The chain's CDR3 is CSARDPGVGMPQHF. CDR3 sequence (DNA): TGCAGTGCTAGAGATCCCGGGGTGGGGATGCCCCAGCATTTT.

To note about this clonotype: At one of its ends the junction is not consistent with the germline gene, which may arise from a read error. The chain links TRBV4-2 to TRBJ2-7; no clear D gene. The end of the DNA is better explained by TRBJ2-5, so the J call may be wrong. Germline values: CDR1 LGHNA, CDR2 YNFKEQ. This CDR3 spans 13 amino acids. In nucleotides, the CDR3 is TGTACCAGCAGCCAATGGGAATCACAGACCCAGTACTTC. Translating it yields CTSSQWESQTQYF.

The CDR3 loop is CATSDLRTSGTLNEQFF. The CDR3 region has the DNA TGTGCCACCAGTGACCTCAGGACTAGCGGAACCTTAAATGAGCAGTTCTTC. The genes are TRBV24-1 and TRBJ2-1, with 10 nucleotides matching TRBD2. Per germline, CDR1 KGHDR and CDR2 SFDVKD. V lost 4 bases, J lost 7 bases, and 12 bases stayed unmatched. There are 17 residues in the CDR3.

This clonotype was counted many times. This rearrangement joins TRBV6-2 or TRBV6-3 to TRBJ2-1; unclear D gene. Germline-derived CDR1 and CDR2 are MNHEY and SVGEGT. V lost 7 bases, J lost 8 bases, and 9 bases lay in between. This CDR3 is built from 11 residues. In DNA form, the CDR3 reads TGTGCCAGCAAAGGGCCAGATGAGCAGTTCTTC. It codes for CASKGPDEQFF.

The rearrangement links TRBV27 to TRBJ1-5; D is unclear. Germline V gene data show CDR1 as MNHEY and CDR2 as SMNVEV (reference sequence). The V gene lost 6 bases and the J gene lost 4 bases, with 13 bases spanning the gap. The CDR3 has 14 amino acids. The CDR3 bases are TGTGCCAGCAGGCACGGGATCGGAAATCAGCCCCAGCATTTT. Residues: CASRHGIGNQPQHF.

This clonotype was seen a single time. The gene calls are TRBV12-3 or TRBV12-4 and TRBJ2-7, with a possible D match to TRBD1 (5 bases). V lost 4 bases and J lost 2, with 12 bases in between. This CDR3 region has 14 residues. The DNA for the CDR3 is TGTGCCAGCAGTTCAGGCAGGGTGCCCTACGAGCAGTACTTC. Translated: CASSSGRVPYEQYF.

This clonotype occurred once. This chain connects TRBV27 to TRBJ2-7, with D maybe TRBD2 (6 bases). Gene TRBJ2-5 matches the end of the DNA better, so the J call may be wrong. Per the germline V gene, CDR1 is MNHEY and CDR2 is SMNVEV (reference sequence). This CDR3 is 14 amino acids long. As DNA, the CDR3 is TGTGCCAGCCGGCGGGGCGATCGTCAAGAGACCCAGTACTTC. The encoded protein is CASRRGDRQETQYF.

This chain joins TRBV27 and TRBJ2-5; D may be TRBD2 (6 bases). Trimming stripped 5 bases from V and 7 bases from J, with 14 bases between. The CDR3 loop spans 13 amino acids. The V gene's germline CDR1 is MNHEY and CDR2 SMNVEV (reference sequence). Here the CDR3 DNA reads TGTGCCAGCAGTGTAAGGGTCGGGGGGACCCAGTACTTC. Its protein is CASSVRVGGTQYF.